Below, 27 T cell receptor beta chains from the same sample are listed, as sequenced in a study of response to subunit inactivated influenza vaccine. TCRdb re-called the RT-PCR reads with MiXCR, one entry per CDR3 protein. The table lists more than 150,000 distinct CDR3 sequences, around 9% of them singletons. Sequenced material: non-naive T cells sorted from PBMCs, taken on the day of vaccination. These receptors all come from a man aged 50-60 years who received an inactivated influenza vaccine.

For the CDR3, the DNA is TGTGCCAGTAGTATCAGGGGGCGCGGGACTGAAGCTTTCTTT. Its protein is CASSIRGRGTEAFF. The chain has TRBV19 and TRBJ1-1; 8 bases align to TRBD1. V dropped 3 bases and J dropped 5; count of bases not matched to a gene: 5. The CDR3 runs 14 residues. Germline V CDR1 and CDR2: LNHDA, SQIVND (reference sequence).

CDR3 nucleotide sequence: TGTGCCAGCAGTCCCGACAGGGGGTTTTTCACTGAAGCTTTCTTT. This gives the protein CASSPDRGFFTEAFF. The genes are TRBV28 and TRBJ1-1; 9 positions agree with TRBD1. This CDR3 region has 15 residues. Germline trimming cut 5 bases from V and 4 bases from J; bases unmatched to any gene: 8. In germline, CDR1 is MDHEN, CDR2 SYDVKM.

In this sample, this clonotype turned up many times. This chain links TRBV4-2 with TRBJ2-5, with D possibly matching TRBD2 (6 bases). There are 13 residues in the CDR3. Trimming shortened V by 6 bases and J by 1 base, and 9 bases separated the two germline ends. CDR1 and CDR2 (germline): LGHNA, YNFKEQ. CDR3 coding DNA: TGTGCCAGCAGGGCGGGGACCCAAGAGACCCAGTACTTC. It encodes CASRAGTQETQYF.

The chain carries TRBV15 and TRBJ2-3; D possibly uses TRBD1 or TRBD2 (5 bases each). V was pared by 1 base and J by 5 bases, with 13 bases between. This CDR3 is built from 15 residues. Per the germline V gene, CDR1 is LNHNV and CDR2 is YYDKDF (reference sequence). CDR3 in amino acids: CATSRGDASVDTQYF. CDR3 in DNA: TGTGCCACCAGCAGAGGGGACGCCAGCGTAGATACGCAGTATTTT.

J is TRBJ1-2 and V is TRBV7-2, with D perhaps TRBD1 (5 bases). This CDR3 contains 14 residues. Per germline, CDR1 SGHTA and CDR2 FQGNSA. V shed 6 bases and J shed 2 bases, with 13 bases lying between them. The CDR3 loop reads CASSGTFNNYGYTF. The CDR3 DNA sequence: TGTGCCAGCAGTGGGACTTTTAACAACTATGGCTACACCTTC.

This clonotype was recorded many times. The V call is TRBV5-1, the J call TRBJ2-3; 7 nucleotides match TRBD2. CDR3 length: 17 amino acids. Germline V CDR1 and CDR2: SGHRS, YFSETQ. Trimming removed 0 bases from V and 6 bases from J; junction bases left unmatched: 13. CDR3 region: CASSLAGGAGVRDTQYF. CDR3 in DNA: TGCGCCAGCAGCTTGGCCGGGGGTGCGGGAGTGAGGGATACGCAGTATTTT.

The V call is TRBV29-1, the J call TRBJ1-1; no definite D call. This CDR3 has 12 amino acids. The germline V gene encodes CDR1 SQVTM and CDR2 ANQGSEA. V lost 4 bases, J lost 5 bases, and 11 bases lay in between. The CDR3 is CSVAGLETEAFF. The DNA of the CDR3 is TGCAGCGTTGCCGGCCTTGAGACTGAAGCTTTCTTT.

The chain has TRBV30 and TRBJ2-1; D is uncertain. There are 11 residues in the CDR3. CDR1 GTSNPN and CDR2 SVGIG come from the germline V gene (reference sequence). Deletions cut 0 bases from V and 8 bases from J, with 5 bases between. The DNA for the CDR3 is TGTGCCTGGAGTGTAGTGGATGAGCAGTTCTTC. Amino acid sequence: CAWSVVDEQFF.

The CDR3 region is CASSQGYAGELFF. CDR3 nucleotide sequence: TGTGCCAGCAGCCAAGGTTACGCCGGGGAGCTGTTTTTT. The V gene is TRBV4-2, the J gene TRBJ2-2, with D uncertain. V was shortened by 1 base and J by 6 bases, with 6 bases between the two germline ends. CDR3 length: 13 amino acids. The germline V gene encodes CDR1 LGHNA and CDR2 YNFKEQ.

This clonotype was detected ten times or more. The gene calls are TRBV28 and TRBJ2-5; perhaps TRBD2 as D (7 bases). Per the germline V gene, CDR1 is MDHEN and CDR2 is SYDVKM. V dropped 3 bases and J dropped 4 bases, with 18 bases sitting between them. This CDR3 region has 16 residues. The CDR3 bases are TGTGCCAGCAGTTTGGGGGCGGGAGAGTTGTTAGAGACCCAGTACTTC. The encoded protein is CASSLGAGELLETQYF. Full variable domain (rest looked up from reference TRBV28 and TRBJ2-5): DVKVTQSSRYLVKRTGEKVFLECVQDMDHENMFWYRQDPGLGLRLIYFSYDVKMKEKGDIPEGYSVSREKKERFSLILESASTNQTSMYLCASSLGAGELLETQYFGPGTRLLVL.

The V gene is TRBV4-3, the J gene TRBJ2-1; D unclear. The CDR3 is 14 amino acids. Germline lookup yields CDR1 LGHNA and CDR2 YSLEER. Trimming took 5 bases from V and 9 from J, leaving 17 bases between them. Here the CDR3 DNA reads TGCGCCAGCAGCAAAGGAGTTGGTGCCGCTGAGCAGTTCTTC. Translated, it gives CASSKGVGAAEQFF.

This clonotype has a handful of counts. The V call is TRBV4-2, the J call TRBJ2-7; TRBD1 agrees at 11 bases. The CDR3 length is 16 residues. Germline values: CDR1 LGHNA, CDR2 YNFKEQ. With 4 bases clipped from V and 3 bases from J, the junction kept 8 bases outside the gene matches. CDR3 protein: CASSLVRGQGVYEQYF. DNA for the CDR3: TGTGCCAGCAGCCTCGTCCGGGGACAGGGGGTCTACGAGCAGTACTTC.

This chain connects TRBV21-1 to TRBJ2-1; TRBD2 was called by the table and not checked on the DNA. TRBV21-1 is designated a pseudogene. CDR3 length equals 16 residues. The CDR3 protein is CASSKVRSGEINEQFF. Here the CDR3 DNA reads TGTGCCAGCAGCAAAGTGAGGAGCGGGGAGATCAATGAGCAGTTCTTC.

The chain recombines TRBV12-3 or TRBV12-4 with TRBJ1-6, with D perhaps TRBD1 (5 bases). This CDR3 contains 15 residues. Trimming shortened V by 1 base and J by 10 bases, and 14 bases separated the two germline ends. Written as DNA, the CDR3 is TGTGCCAGCAGTTTAGTCGTCAGGGTAAACTCACCCCTCCACTTT. Translation gives CASSLVVRVNSPLHF.

This clonotype was picked up many times. The chain links TRBV28 to TRBJ1-5; maybe TRBD1 (6 bases). Between the trimmed V and J ends, which lost 5 bases and 3 bases, there was a span of 14 bases. Germline values: CDR1 MDHEN, CDR2 SYDVKM. The CDR3 has 15 amino acids. In nucleotides, the CDR3 is TGTGCCAGCAGTCCCATAGGACAGAACAATCAGCCCCAGCATTTT. It specifies CASSPIGQNNQPQHF.

This clonotype was picked up many times. The CDR3 protein is CASSLTGTEKNTEAFF. The DNA of the CDR3 is TGTGCCAGCAGCTTAACCGGGACGGAGAAGAACACTGAAGCTTTCTTT. The chain uses TRBV27 and TRBJ1-1; D is possibly TRBD1 (5 bases). The germline V and J ends were trimmed by 6 bases and 1 base, with 18 bases remaining between them. Germline V gene data show CDR1 as MNHEY and CDR2 as SMNVEV (reference sequence). The CDR3 contains 16 residues.

V and J are TRBV11-2 and TRBJ2-3, with TRBD1 matching over 7 bases. J gave up 4 bases and V 5 bases, and 9 bases lay outside the gene matches. This CDR3 has 15 amino acids. Germline V lookup: CDR1 SGHAT, CDR2 FQNNGV. CDR3 nucleotide sequence: TGTGCCAGCAGCACCCACAGGGGCCGGGCAGATACGCAGTATTTT. Translation gives CASSTHRGRADTQYF.

This clonotype occurred a few times. This chain connects TRBV6-5 to TRBJ2-1; unclear D gene. The V end was cut by 0 bases, the J end by 0 bases, with 9 bases between. Germline CDR1 reads MNHEY; CDR2 reads SVGAGI. The CDR3 runs 16 residues. For the CDR3, the DNA is TGTGCCAGCAGTTACTCGTTTTCAAGCTCCTACAATGAGCAGTTCTTC. It translates to CASSYSFSSSYNEQFF.

Ten or more counts support this clonotype. The CDR3 here is CASSPGPGARTDTQYF. The CDR3 DNA follows: TGTGCCAGCTCACCAGGGCCGGGGGCGAGGACAGATACGCAGTATTTT. The J gene is TRBJ2-3, the V gene TRBV18; D possibly matches TRBD1 or TRBD2 (6 bases each). Germline values: CDR1 KGHSH, CDR2 LQKENI. The CDR3 is 16 amino acids. Deletions cut 2 bases from V and 3 bases from J, with 15 bases between.

This clonotype was recorded many times. The genes are TRBV28 and TRBJ2-1; perhaps D is TRBD1 or TRBD2 (5 bases each). Germline values: CDR1 MDHEN, CDR2 SYDVKM. The V end was cut by 5 bases, the J end by 4 bases, with 12 bases between. The CDR3 sequence is 14 residues long. The CDR3 DNA is TGTGCCAGCAGTACCGGGACCGGGTACAATGAGCAGTTCTTC. Protein: CASSTGTGYNEQFF.

This clonotype was seen many times. V and J are TRBV6-1 and TRBJ2-7; 11 bases are shared with TRBD1. V was pared by 7 bases and J by 6 bases, with 5 bases of the junction left unmatched. The CDR3 consists of 13 residues. Germline CDR1 is MNHNS and CDR2 is SASEGT. The CDR3 sequence: CASKDRGRGEQYF. CDR3 in DNA: TGTGCCAGCAAGGACAGGGGGCGCGGCGAGCAGTACTTC.

The V and J genes are TRBV9 and TRBJ2-3, with D unresolved. Germline V gene lookup returns CDR1 SGDLS and CDR2 YYNGEE. This CDR3 is 12 amino acids long. With 4 bases removed from V and 7 bases from J, the gap between germline ends came to 10 bases. The CDR3 DNA is TGTGCCAGCAGCCCGGATCAATATACGCAGTATTTT. This gives the protein CASSPDQYTQYF.

This clonotype came up a few times. The J gene is TRBJ2-1, the V gene TRBV7-9, with 10 bases that match TRBD2. The CDR3 consists of 15 residues. With V trimmed by 0 bases and J by 7 bases, 3 bases remained unmatched. Germline assignment: CDR1 SEHNR and CDR2 FQNEAQ (reference sequence). The CDR3 DNA reads as TGTGCCAGCAGCTTAGCTAGCGGGAGGAGAAATGAGCAGTTCTTC. As protein: CASSLASGRRNEQFF.

Comment on this clonotype: This may be a read error, as it is one base from a much larger clone. CDR3 coding DNA: TGTGCCACCTCCGGACAGGGCTCGAACTCCGGGGAGCTGTTTTTT. Amino acids: CATSGQGSNSGELFF. The chain has TRBV3-1 and TRBJ2-2; 8 bases agree with TRBD1. Germline V lookup: CDR1 LGHDT, CDR2 YNNKEL (reference sequence). CDR3 length: 15 residues.

V and J are TRBV6-5 and TRBJ1-1; D remains ambiguous. Germline CDR1 is MNHEY and CDR2 is SVGAGI. The CDR3 is made up of 11 amino acids. Trimming pared 4 bases from V and 6 bases from J, leaving 6 bases between. The CDR3 bases are TGTGCCAGCAGTTCTCAGTCTGAAGCTTTCTTT. Protein product: CASSSQSEAFF.

The chain joins TRBV12-3 or TRBV12-4 to TRBJ1-1, with D uncertain. The CDR3 is made up of 14 amino acids. V shed 5 bases and J shed 2 bases, with 12 bases lying between them. CDR3 nucleotides: TGTGCCAGCAGTCCCAGTAATCAAAACACTGAAGCTTTCTTT. Its protein product is CASSPSNQNTEAFF.

This clonotype has only a few counts. The chain employs TRBV6-1 and TRBJ2-7; D gene unclear. The CDR3 is 14 residues long. Trimming stripped 0 bases from V and 1 base from J, with 7 bases between. CDR1 is MNHNS and CDR2 is SASEGT in the germline V gene. CDR3 sequence: CASSEAPSSYEQYF. The CDR3 nucleotides read TGTGCCAGCAGTGAAGCGCCGTCTTCCTACGAGCAGTACTTC.